The 17 T cell receptor beta chains below all came from one sample that was sequenced in a study of CD8+CD57+ T cells in acquired aplastic anemia. Genomic DNA templated the TCR beta VDJ and CDR3 profiling. TCRdb re-called the reads through MiXCR, storing one row per CDR3 protein. Of approximately 150,000 distinct CDR3 sequences listed, around 48% were seen once; the top ten hold 1.1%. Sequencing involved patients with CD8+CD57+ cell expansion previously shown by flow cytometry. Sequencing input: sorted CD4+, CD8+, or CD8+CD57+ T cells (not recorded which) from PBMCs. The receptors were gathered from a human donor with aplastic anemia.

The chain recombines TRBV11-1 with TRBJ2-7; TRBD1 agrees at 8 bases. Trimming at V came to 6 bases and at J to 3 bases, leaving 13 bases not matched to a gene. CDR1 is SGHAT and CDR2 is FQDESV in the germline V gene (reference sequence). The CDR3 has 16 residues. The CDR3 protein is CASSRQDRGNGYEQYF. The CDR3 DNA follows: TGTGCCAGCAGTCGACAAGACAGGGGCAACGGCTACGAGCAGTACTTC. Variable domain in full (rest from reference TRBV11-1 and TRBJ2-7): EAEVAQSPRYKITEKSQAVAFWCDPISGHATLYWYRQILGQGPELLVQFQDESVVDDSQLPKDRFSAERLKGVDSTLKIQPAELGDSAMYLCASSRQDRGNGYEQYFGPGTRLTVT.

In regard to this clonotype: A read error may produce the germline difference seen at one junction end. The rearrangement uses TRBV6-1 and TRBJ2-1; TRBD2 might be the D (6 bases). This CDR3 comprises 16 residues. Germline-derived CDR1 and CDR2 are MNHNS and SASEGT. CDR3 nucleotides: TGTGCCAGCAGTATCTATAGCGGCCCCTCCTACAATGAGCGGTTCTTC. Amino acid sequence: CASSIYSGPSYNERFF.

The J gene is TRBJ2-6, the V gene TRBV24-1, with TRBD1 identical over 7 bases. Germline assignment: CDR1 KGHDR and CDR2 SFDVKD. The CDR3 has 16 residues. V trimming: 2 bases; J trimming: 3 bases; junction bases outside the gene matches: 3. The CDR3 nucleotides read TGTGCCACCAGTGATTACAGGGGTGATGGGGCCAACGTCCTGACTTTC. Translation gives CATSDYRGDGANVLTF.

This clonotype was counted only a few times. The chain joins TRBV24-1 to TRBJ2-2; D is unclear. Germline CDR1 is KGHDR and CDR2 is SFDVKD. CDR3 size: 13 residues. V lost 7 bases and J lost 4, with 9 bases in between. This chain's CDR3 is CATRQSGTGELFF. Written as DNA, the CDR3 is TGTGCCACCAGGCAGTCAGGCACCGGGGAGCTGTTTTTT.

This clonotype was observed a handful of times. This clone may be a read error of a much larger clone one base away. The chain joins TRBV5-1 to TRBJ2-5; TRBD2 agrees at 8 bases. CDR1 is SGHRS, CDR2 YFSETQ, per germline. The CDR3 loop spans 14 amino acids. This CDR3 is CASSPTSGQETLYF. Written as DNA, the CDR3 is TGCGCCAGCAGCCCTACTAGCGGACAAGAGACCCTGTACTTC.

The rearrangement joins TRBV29-1 to TRBJ2-7, with D perhaps matching TRBD1 (6 bases). Germline V gene lookup returns CDR1 SQVTM and CDR2 ANQGSEA. V lost 6 bases, J lost 2 bases, and 14 bases lay in between. The CDR3 runs 13 residues. For the CDR3, the DNA is TGCAGCGTAATAACTCAGGGGCCCTACGAGCAGTACTTC. As protein: CSVITQGPYEQYF.

This clonotype was observed a handful of times. The junction departs from germline at one end; a sequencing error may be responsible. CDR3 DNA: TGCAGTGCTAGAGATGAGTGGAGCTCTGGGGCCGACGTCCTGACTTTC. Residues: CSARDEWSSGADVLTF. The chain recombines TRBV20-1 with TRBJ2-6, with D perhaps matching TRBD1 (5 bases). Germline assignment: CDR1 DFQATT and CDR2 SNEGSKA (reference sequence). The CDR3 consists of 16 residues.

The chain uses TRBV5-1 and TRBJ1-1, with D possibly being TRBD1 (5 bases). The CDR3 contains 14 residues. Trimming took off 4 bases at V and 0 bases at J, with 10 bases between the two ends. CDR1 SGHRS and CDR2 YFSETQ come from the germline V gene. The CDR3 reads CASSPGLLNTEAFF. In nucleotides, the CDR3 is TGCGCCAGCAGCCCGGGACTTCTGAACACTGAAGCTTTCTTT.

The V gene is TRBV6-2 or TRBV6-3, the J gene TRBJ1-1; D ambiguous. V was cut by 4 bases and J by 4 bases, with 25 bases left in between. The V gene's germline CDR1 is MNHEY and CDR2 SVGEGT. This CDR3 has 18 amino acids. CDR3 in amino acids: CASSSEDLRPLLSTEAFF. CDR3 coding DNA: TGTGCCAGCAGTTCTGAAGATCTGAGGCCTTTGTTGTCCACTGAAGCTTTCTTT.

This chain uses TRBV25-1 with TRBJ1-1; TRBD1 matches at 7 bases. The CDR3 totals 12 residues. Germline values: CDR1 MGHDK, CDR2 SYGVNS. With V trimmed by 11 bases and J by 4 bases, 7 bases remained unmatched. The CDR3 DNA reads TGTGCCCGACAGGGTGGATCCACTGAAGCTTTCTTT. It yields the protein CARQGGSTEAFF.

With regard to this clonotype: In this CDR3 the conserved last residue, phenylalanine or tryptophan, is missing, so a read error is likely. The chain employs TRBV2 and TRBJ1-1; 11 bases line up with TRBD1. The CDR3 runs to 14 residues. Germline CDR1 SNHLY, CDR2 FYNNEI. DNA of the CDR3: TGCGCCAGCAGCAGGACAGGGGGCTTGGATGAAGCTTTCCTT. Translating it yields CASSRTGGLDEAFL.

This clonotype was seen many times. Sequence at one end of the junction differs from germline and may be a read error. The chain uses TRBV7-9 and TRBJ2-7; D is perhaps TRBD1 or TRBD2 (6 bases each). The CDR3 totals 13 residues. CDR1 is SEHNR, CDR2 FQNEAQ, per germline (reference sequence). CDR3 DNA: TGTGCCAGCAGCTTTTTACAGGGAGGAGGGTTAAACTTC. The encoded protein is CASSFLQGGGLNF.

This chain joins TRBV2 and TRBJ2-1; TRBD2 matches 13 bases. V dropped 9 bases and J dropped 7; count of bases not matched to a gene: 6. The germline CDR1 and CDR2 sequences are SNHLY and FYNNEI. The length of the CDR3 is 14 residues. The CDR3 DNA sequence: TGTGCCAGAGGACTAGCGGGGGTGGGTAATGAGCAGTTCTTC. The encoded protein is CARGLAGVGNEQFF. The variable domain in full, completed from reference TRBV2 and TRBJ2-1, reads EPEVTQTPSHQVTQMGQEVILRCVPISNHLYFYWYRQILGQKVEFLVSFYNNEISEKSEIFDDQFSVERPDGSNFTLKIRSTKLEDSAMYFCARGLAGVGNEQFFGPGTRLTVL.

The chain employs TRBV24-1 and TRBJ2-3; a possible D gene is TRBD1 (6 bases). The CDR3 contains 12 residues. V was trimmed by 4 bases and J by 10 bases, leaving 11 bases between them. Germline V gene data show CDR1 as KGHDR and CDR2 as SFDVKD. The CDR3 DNA sequence: TGTGCCACCAGTGAAGCAGGGGATGCGCAGTATTTT. It specifies CATSEAGDAQYF.

The J gene is TRBJ2-1, the V gene TRBV6-1, with 11 bases identical to TRBD2. J gave up 3 bases and V 5 bases, and 6 bases lay outside the gene matches. Germline loops: CDR1 MNHNS, CDR2 SASEGT. The CDR3 covers 16 residues. CDR3 sequence reads: CASSTRLAGNYNEQFF. CDR3 coding DNA: TGTGCCAGCAGTACCCGACTAGCGGGGAACTACAATGAGCAGTTCTTC.

This chain joins TRBV11-2 and TRBJ2-1; tentative D call: TRBD2 (6 bases). The germline gives CDR1 SGHAT, CDR2 FQNNGV. Trimming cost V 1 base and J 3 bases, with 16 bases left between them. The CDR3 contains 17 residues. The CDR3: CASSLGPPLAVYNEQFF. The CDR3 DNA sequence: TGTGCCAGCAGCTTAGGCCCCCCACTAGCAGTCTACAATGAGCAGTTCTTC.

V is TRBV7-2 and J is TRBJ1-6; D gene ambiguous. Trimming shortened V by 2 bases and J by 8 bases, and 4 bases separated the two germline ends. This CDR3 comprises 12 residues. Per the germline V gene, CDR1 is SGHTA and CDR2 is FQGNSA. DNA of the CDR3: TGTGCCAGCAGCTTAATCGATTCACCCCTCCACTTT. This gives the protein CASSLIDSPLHF.